The 26 T cell receptor beta chains below were found in one sample sequenced in a study of blood T cell repertoires in COVID-19 (dated by TCRdb to the early 2020s). The library was made by the immunoSEQ multiplex PCR assay. Here the immuneACCESS table is served through TCRdb, limited to in-frame sequences with V and J called. Missing clones are a known gap in these copies; in checked studies unresolved V genes cover under half, and the rest lacks a known reason. Here the sample has more than 150,000 clones; roughly nine tenths occur a single time. The top ten hold less than 25% of the sample. The sequencing sample was made of peripheral blood. These receptors were taken from a man aged 65-85 years with active or convalescent COVID-19.

V gene TRBV5-1 combines with J gene TRBJ1-2; D is uncertain. V dropped 7 bases and J dropped 2 bases, with 12 bases sitting between them. The germline CDR1 and CDR2 sequences are SGHRS and YFSETQ. The length of the CDR3 is 13 residues. The CDR3: CASHRPENYGYTF. The DNA of the CDR3 is TGCGCCAGCCACCGCCCGGAGAACTATGGCTACACCTTC.

This chain links TRBV15 with TRBJ1-5; no clear D gene. The V gene's germline CDR1 is LNHNV and CDR2 YYDKDF (reference sequence). This CDR3 comprises 15 residues. V lost 1 base and J 4 bases, leaving 11 bases between the germline ends. DNA for the CDR3: TGTGCCACCAGCAGAGGCTTTGAGGGAAATCAGCCCCAGCATTTT. Translated, it gives CATSRGFEGNQPQHF.

The V gene is TRBV19, the J gene TRBJ2-3, with 14 bases lining up with TRBD2. The CDR3 has 14 amino acids. Trimming took 9 bases from V and 6 from J; bases not matched to a gene: 5. CDR1 and CDR2 from the germline V gene are LNHDA and SQIVND (reference sequence). In DNA, the CDR3 is TGTGCCAGCGCCGGGACTAGCGGGGGTGATACGCAGTATTTT. Encoded protein: CASAGTSGGDTQYF. Full variable domain (outside the CDR3, taken from reference TRBV19 and TRBJ2-3): DGGITQSPKYLFRKEGQNVTLSCEQNLNHDAMYWYRQDPGQGLRLIYYSQIVNDFQKGDIAEGYSVSREKKESFPLTVTSAQKNPTAFYLCASAGTSGGDTQYFGPGTRLTVL.

This sequence joins TRBV5-6 and TRBJ2-5; a weak D match, TRBD2 (5 bases). Per germline, CDR1 SGHDT and CDR2 YYEEEE. The CDR3 has 13 amino acids. V was trimmed by 0 bases and J by 4 bases, leaving 7 bases between them. This chain's CDR3 is CASSLAGRETQYF. In nucleotides, the CDR3 is TGTGCCAGCAGCTTGGCGGGGAGAGAGACCCAGTACTTC.

This clone was observed once. CDR3 residues: CASSSDRRSTDTQYF. In nucleotides, the CDR3 is TGTGCCAGCAGCTCGGACAGGAGAAGCACAGATACGCAGTATTTT. The chain recombines TRBV7-9 with TRBJ2-3, with TRBD1 matching over 7 bases. The germline CDR1 and CDR2 sequences are SEHNR and FQNEAQ (reference sequence). CDR3 length equals 15 residues. V dropped 4 bases and J dropped 0; count of bases not matched to a gene: 4.

The V and J genes are TRBV11-2 and TRBJ2-7, with 12 nucleotides matching TRBD1. The CDR3 has 14 residues. The germline V gene has CDR1 SGHAT and CDR2 FQNNGV. V trimming: 7 bases; J trimming: 6 bases; junction bases outside the gene matches: 7. Here the CDR3 reads CASNRDRGQAEQYF. DNA of the CDR3: TGTGCCAGCAACCGGGACAGGGGGCAGGCCGAGCAGTACTTC.

J is TRBJ1-4 and V is TRBV11-2; D may be TRBD1 (5 bases). CDR1 is SGHAT and CDR2 is FQNNGV in the germline V gene. V gave up 3 bases and J gave up 5 bases, with 10 bases separating them. The CDR3 has 14 residues. The CDR3, as DNA: TGTGCCAGCAGCTTCGCGGGGCCGAATGAAAAACTGTTTTTT. It codes for CASSFAGPNEKLFF.

This sequence joins TRBV7-2 and TRBJ2-5; 8 bases match TRBD2. Germline lookup yields CDR1 SGHTA and CDR2 FQGNSA. The CDR3 loop spans 14 amino acids. J lost 5 bases, V lost 5 bases, and 7 bases had no gene match. The CDR3 sequence: CASSTGLAGETQYF. The CDR3 coding sequence is TGTGCCAGCAGCACCGGACTAGCAGGGGAGACCCAGTACTTC.

This chain connects TRBV15 to TRBJ2-7; 9 bases fit TRBD1. The CDR3 consists of 16 residues. V trimming: 3 bases; J trimming: 3 bases; junction bases outside the gene matches: 9. CDR1 is LNHNV and CDR2 is YYDKDF in the germline V gene (reference sequence). CDR3 nucleotides: TGTGCCACCAGCAGCAGAACCGGGACAGGGAACTACGAGCAGTACTTC. Translation: CATSSRTGTGNYEQYF. Full variable domain (missing parts from reference TRBV15 and TRBJ2-7): DAMVIQNPRYQVTQFGKPVTLSCSQTLNHNVMYWYQQKSSQAPKLLFHYYDKDFNNEADTPDNFQSRRPNTSFCFLDIRSPGLGDTAMYLCATSSRTGTGNYEQYFGPGTRLTVT.

Points on this clone: Other DNA sequences in this sample translate to the same CDR3. The chain has TRBV5-4 and TRBJ1-6; 8 nucleotides line up with TRBD1. The germline V gene encodes CDR1 SGHNT and CDR2 YYREEE (reference sequence). The CDR3 has 14 residues. V dropped 0 bases and J dropped 10; count of bases not matched to a gene: 3. CDR3 nucleotide sequence: TGTGCCAGCAGCTTGGACAGGGGGAACTCACCCCTCCACTTT. Translation: CASSLDRGNSPLHF.

This chain joins TRBV4-1 and TRBJ2-2, with 10 nucleotides matching TRBD2. Looked up from germline, CDR1 is MGHRA and CDR2 is YSYEKL. Unmatched junction bases numbered 6, after V lost 4 bases and J lost 4 bases. This CDR3 has 16 residues. CDR3 nucleotides: TGCGCCAGCAGCCCGCGGACTAGCGGATTCACCGGGGAGCTGTTTTTT. Encoded protein: CASSPRTSGFTGELFF.

V is TRBV6-5 and J is TRBJ1-3; possible D gene TRBD1, 5 bases. The ends were cut back, 6 bases at V and 0 bases at J, with 12 bases in the middle. CDR3 length: 15 amino acids. The germline V gene has CDR1 MNHEY and CDR2 SVGAGI. The CDR3 sequence: CASSPKDNSGNTIYF. CDR3 nucleotide sequence: TGTGCCAGCAGCCCGAAGGACAACTCTGGAAACACCATATATTTT.

The chain has TRBV27 and TRBJ2-1, with TRBD1 matching 9 bases. The V and J ends lost 6 bases and 4 bases, in that order; junction bases with no gene match: 16. Germline loops: CDR1 MNHEY, CDR2 SMNVEV (reference sequence). The length of the CDR3 is 18 residues. The CDR3 region has the DNA TGTGCCAGCAGAAGGACAGGGGTCCCAATTAGCGGGTACAATGAGCAGTTCTTC. Its translation is CASRRTGVPISGYNEQFF.

The chain is built from TRBV7-3 and TRBJ1-2; D might be TRBD1 (5 bases). There are 16 residues in the CDR3. The germline V gene has CDR1 SGHTA and CDR2 FQGTGA. V lost 4 bases, J lost 2 bases, and 17 bases lay in between. For the CDR3, the DNA is TGTGCCAGCAGCTCCCCCGCAGGGTTTCGAAACTATGGCTACACCTTC. This sequence encodes CASSSPAGFRNYGYTF.

This rearrangement joins TRBV11-2 to TRBJ1-1, with 7 bases lining up with TRBD1. Germline V lookup: CDR1 SGHAT, CDR2 FQNNGV. Trimming removed 4 bases from V and 1 base from J; junction bases left unmatched: 9. The CDR3 has 16 amino acids. The CDR3 is CASSSQRRGQNTEAFF. Here the CDR3 DNA reads TGTGCCAGCAGCTCCCAAAGGAGGGGGCAGAACACTGAAGCTTTCTTT.

The gene calls are TRBV6-1 and TRBJ1-1; D not certain. The CDR3 runs 13 residues. Germline V lookup: CDR1 MNHNS, CDR2 SASEGT. Deletions cut 0 bases from V and 10 bases from J, with 12 bases between. CDR3 sequence: CASSEANPRGAFF. In nucleotides, the CDR3 is TGTGCCAGCAGTGAAGCAAACCCGCGGGGAGCTTTCTTT.

The V and J genes are TRBV5-1 and TRBJ2-1; 7 bases align to TRBD1. CDR1 is SGHRS, CDR2 YFSETQ, per germline. This CDR3 has 17 residues. Germline trimming cut 4 bases from V and 8 bases from J; bases unmatched to any gene: 18. The CDR3 DNA reads as TGCGCCAGCAGCATTACACGGACAGGAGGTAATAATGATGAGCAGTTCTTC. Protein product: CASSITRTGGNNDEQFF.

The V call is TRBV6-2 or TRBV6-3, the J call TRBJ2-5; a weak D match, TRBD2 (6 bases). Germline-derived CDR1 and CDR2 are MNHEY and SVGEGT. V was trimmed by 0 bases and J by 5 bases, leaving 16 bases between them. The CDR3 is 16 residues long. The CDR3 coding sequence is TGTGCCAGCAGTTACTCGGGGCTCGGGGGTTATGAGACCCAGTACTTC. Translating gives CASSYSGLGGYETQYF.

This clone has a single count. V usage is TRBV6-5 and J usage is TRBJ1-4; tentatively, D is TRBD1 (5 bases). CDR1 MNHEY and CDR2 SVGAGI come from the germline V gene. With 5 bases removed from V and 3 bases from J, the gap between germline ends came to 13 bases. The CDR3 loop spans 15 amino acids. Here the CDR3 reads CASSRTRQSNEKLFF. The CDR3 DNA sequence: TGTGCCAGCAGTAGAACGCGACAGTCTAATGAAAAACTGTTTTTT.

The chain links TRBV15 to TRBJ2-6; D may be TRBD1 (5 bases). V lost 6 bases and J lost 4, with 19 bases in between. The germline gives CDR1 LNHNV, CDR2 YYDKDF (reference sequence). The CDR3 length is 17 residues. The CDR3 protein is CATRPGPAPLGANVLTF. The CDR3 region has the DNA TGTGCCACCAGGCCAGGGCCAGCTCCTCTGGGGGCCAACGTCCTGACTTTC.

The chain carries TRBV5-6 and TRBJ1-3; 7 nucleotides align to TRBD1. V dropped 4 bases and J dropped 0; count of bases not matched to a gene: 4. This CDR3 contains 15 residues. CDR1 and CDR2 from the germline V gene are SGHDT and YYEEEE. The CDR3 DNA follows: TGTGCCAGCAGCCACAGGGGTTACTCTGGAAACACCATATATTTT. Translating gives CASSHRGYSGNTIYF. Based on the CDR3 plus reference TRBV5-6 and TRBJ1-3, the full variable domain is DAGVTQSPTHLIKTRGQQVTLRCSPKSGHDTVSWYQQALGQGPQFIFQYYEEEERQRGNFPDRFSGHQFPNYSSELNVNALLLGDSALYLCASSHRGYSGNTIYFGEGSWLTVV.

This chain links TRBV7-9 with TRBJ2-4, with D perhaps matching TRBD2 (6 bases). CDR3 length equals 16 residues. V was pared by 5 bases and J by 0 bases, with 14 bases between. CDR1 is SEHNR and CDR2 is FQNEAQ in the germline V gene (reference sequence). The DNA for the CDR3 is TGTGCCAGCAGCGCGCCGGGGGTTCTAGCCAAAAACATTCAGTACTTC. Its translation is CASSAPGVLAKNIQYF.

The chain uses TRBV5-1 and TRBJ2-3, with 10 nucleotides matching TRBD1. The CDR3 extends over 15 amino acids. Germline trimming cut 5 bases from V and 6 bases from J; bases unmatched to any gene: 9. CDR1 and CDR2 (germline): SGHRS, YFSETQ. The CDR3 sequence is CASSSTRTGGDTQYF. The CDR3 nucleotides read TGCGCCAGCAGTTCTACCCGGACAGGGGGGGATACGCAGTATTTT.

J is TRBJ1-2 and V is TRBV4-1, with 7 bases lining up with TRBD1. The CDR3 extends over 15 amino acids. The junction had 7 bases not matched to a gene; V was cut back by 5 bases and J by 1 base. The germline CDR1 and CDR2 sequences are MGHRA and YSYEKL. The CDR3, as DNA: TGCGCCAGCAGCTCACACCGGGACAGTAACTATGGCTACACCTTC. Translated: CASSSHRDSNYGYTF.

The chain recombines TRBV12-5 with TRBJ2-7; 8 nucleotides align to TRBD1. The CDR3 is made up of 20 amino acids. Unmatched junction bases numbered 17, after V lost 1 base and J lost 0 bases. CDR1 LGHNT and CDR2 FRNRAP come from the germline V gene. The CDR3 nucleotides are TGTGCTAGTGGTTTGGCGCTTGGGACAGGTAGCCTTGGGGCCTCCTACGAGCAGTACTTC. This sequence encodes CASGLALGTGSLGASYEQYF.

The chain is built from TRBV7-3 and TRBJ2-1; 7 positions agree with TRBD2. The germline CDR1 and CDR2 sequences are SGHTA and FQGTGA. V lost 0 bases to trimming and J lost 13 bases; unmatched junction nucleotides: 9. CDR3 length: 14 residues. CDR3 coding DNA: TGTGCCAGCAGCTTAACGTCGGCCAGCGGGATTCAGTTCTTC. This encodes CASSLTSASGIQFF.